This T cell receptor beta chain originates from a study of cytomegalovirus exposure and HLA in healthy donors. The repertoire was sequenced with immunoSEQ multiplex PCR; TCRdb's copy has only in-frame clones and lacks some. The sample includes 200,000 or so clones, about four fifths of them seen just once. Comment on this clone: No antigen is known for it.

The study's findings and limits: Cytomegalovirus association was listed for approximately 160 TCR beta chains.

This CDR3 region has 19 residues. The ends lost 0 bases at V and 7 bases at J; junction bases unmatched: 16. Looked up from germline, CDR1 is MNHGY and CDR2 is SAAAGT. The genes are TRBV6-8 and TRBJ1-5; 9 nucleotides agree with TRBD1. The sample consisted of PBMCs. This clonotype was sampled from a man between 18 and 29 years old in good health and CMV-seropositive. CDR3 nucleotides: TGTGCCAGCAGTTACTCGATCGAGGGACAGGGTGCTTCAGGGCAGCCCCAGCATTTT. It translates to CASSYSIEGQGASGQPQHF.